This T cell receptor (beta chain) was obtained from a study of CD8+CD57+ T cells in acquired aplastic anemia (dated by TCRdb to 2017 to 2018). Concerning the study at large: Extracted DNA from sorted CD4+ and CD8+ cells averaged 3.2 ug, ranging from roughly 0.17 to 27.4 ug. An average of about 10 million reads for CD4+ cells and around 11 million reads for CD8+ cells was obtained from healthy donor samples.

The table lists this clonotype with a few counts. It lacks a known antigen. No base quality values were provided; no much bigger clone lies one nucleotide off. Genomic DNA served as template for TCR beta VDJ combination and CDR3 sequence profiling. An Illumina HiSeq 2000 was used for TCR repertoire sequencing. The paper's processing steps were these. Repertoire assessment relied on Simpson's diversity index, CDR3 size and DJ length profiles, and TRBV/TRBJ rearrangement plots. Whichever DNA sequence was most abundant in the deep sequencing data was defined as the immunodominant clone. CDR3 amino acid sequences were checked for sharing between subjects and were compared against published repertoires and the VDJdb database. TCRdb handled the public reads itself, with Q25 trimming in fastp and clone calling in MiXCR, and kept productive beta chains. Entries are consolidated by CDR3 protein sequence, retaining the most common genes and DNA. It is TCRdb's table, rather than the study itself, that gives the V and J calls and clone size. In all, the sample holds hundreds of thousands of distinct CDR3 sequences, and 55% to 75% of those were seen once. The biggest ten clones account for approximately 3.9% of the sample.

The study deep-sequenced TCR repertoires of sorted CD4+ and CD8+ blood T cells from severe aplastic anemia patients and healthy subjects. Ficoll-Paque density gradient centrifugation was used to isolate peripheral blood mononuclear cells. CD4+ and CD8+ T cells were sorted by FACS or magnetic beads before DNA extraction. Reading from cysteine to phenylalanine, the CDR3 counts 12 amino acids. Only CDR3 DNA is held: 36 bases, read in frame from base 1. From the germline V gene, CDR1 is MGHDK and CDR2 is SYGVNS. V is clipped by 6 bases and J by 5 bases, and the sequence between their germline boundaries is 11 bases long. General findings and caveats noted by the study authors: Between patients and healthy controls, no significant difference in CD8+ Simpson's diversity was found (P=0.060). Some 31 CD8+ CDR3 sequences were shared between patients and controls but appeared highly expressed in patients and within their immunodominant clones.

The TCR sequence derives from a human donor in good health, serving as a control. Material: sorted CD4+, CD8+, or CD8+CD57+ T cells (not recorded which) from PBMCs. The V and J segments used are TRBV25-1 and TRBJ2-7; no D gene can be assigned with confidence. The CDR3 protein is CASSSREDEQYF. The bases are TGTGCCAGCAGCTCCAGAGAGGACGAGCAGTACTTC.